What follows describes a single T cell receptor (beta chain). Its cognate antigen is unknown. At one end the junction does not follow the germline gene, possibly because of a read error. The sample has other DNA sequences that encode this CDR3 too. The CDR3 has 14 amino acids. Germline assignment: CDR1 SQVTM and CDR2 ANQGSEA. The data originate from a study of cytomegalovirus exposure and HLA in healthy donors. The wider study: The early release's HLA-typed donors yielded approximately 81 million unique TCRs.

Study-level results: The study listed 150 to 200 cytomegalovirus-associated TCR beta chains.

The study ran its PCR with 60 Vbeta and 13 Jbeta primers. Profiled with immunoSEQ multiplex PCR; TCRdb holds only in-frame clones, not every one. The sample lists about 150,000 clones, around 84% occurring once. The J gene is TRBJ2-1, the V gene TRBV29-1, with 10 bases lining up with TRBD2. The source of this sequence is a man in his forties in good health and CMV-seropositive. Sequenced input: PBMCs. CDR3 protein: CSVERTSGNNEQFF. CDR3 nucleotides: TGCAGCGTTGAGAGGACTAGCGGTAACAATGAACAGTTCTTC.